The clone carrying this T cell receptor (beta chain) appeared once. Donors included only healthy HIV-negative adults lacking recent acute infections or vaccinations. Method: immunoSEQ multiplex PCR; TCRdb's copy keeps in-frame clones and lacks some. The sample records under 2.5 million clones, around 92% being singletons. The entry originates in a study of shared clonotypes between healthy human individuals. The ends were cut back, 2 bases at V and 7 bases at J, with 18 bases in the middle. Germline V gives CDR1 MGHDK, CDR2 SYGVNS. This CDR3 spans 15 amino acids. The receptor was derived from a man in his late teens or twenties in good health. Some clones in this sample may be carry-over from other donors' samples. V is TRBV25-1 and J is TRBJ2-7; D is possibly TRBD1 (5 bases). Sequenced sample: naive CD4+ T cells from PBMCs. The subset is: CD45RA+ positively selected. CDR3 sequence reads: CASSESPPTTGEQYF. The CDR3 coding sequence is TGTGCCAGCAGTGAAAGCCCCCCTACAACAGGAGAGCAGTACTTC.